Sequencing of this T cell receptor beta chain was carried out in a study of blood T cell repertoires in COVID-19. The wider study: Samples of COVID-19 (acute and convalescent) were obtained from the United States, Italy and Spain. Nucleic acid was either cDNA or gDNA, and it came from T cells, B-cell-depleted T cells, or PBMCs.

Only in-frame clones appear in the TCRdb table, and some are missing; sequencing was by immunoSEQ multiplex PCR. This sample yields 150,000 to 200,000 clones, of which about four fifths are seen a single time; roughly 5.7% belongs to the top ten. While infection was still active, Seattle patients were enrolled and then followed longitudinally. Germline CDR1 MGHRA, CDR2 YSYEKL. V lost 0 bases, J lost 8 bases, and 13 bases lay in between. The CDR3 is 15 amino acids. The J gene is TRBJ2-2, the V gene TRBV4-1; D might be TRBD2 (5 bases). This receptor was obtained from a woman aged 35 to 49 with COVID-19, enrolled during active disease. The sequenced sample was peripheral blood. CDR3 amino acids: CASSQEIGSGGELFF. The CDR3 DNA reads TGCGCCAGCAGCCAAGAAATAGGGAGTGGGGGGGAGCTGTTTTTT.